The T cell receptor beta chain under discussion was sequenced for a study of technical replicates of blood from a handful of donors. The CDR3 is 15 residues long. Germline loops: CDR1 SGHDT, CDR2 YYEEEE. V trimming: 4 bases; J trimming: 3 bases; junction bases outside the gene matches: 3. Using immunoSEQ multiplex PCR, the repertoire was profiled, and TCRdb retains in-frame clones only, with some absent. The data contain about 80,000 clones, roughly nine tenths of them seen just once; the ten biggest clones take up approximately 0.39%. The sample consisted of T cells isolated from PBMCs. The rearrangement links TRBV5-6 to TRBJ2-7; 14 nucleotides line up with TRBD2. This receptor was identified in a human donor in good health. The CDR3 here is CASSRGTSGGYEQYF. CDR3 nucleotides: TGTGCCAGCAGCCGTGGGACTAGCGGGGGCTACGAGCAGTACTTC.